This TCR beta chain was sequenced in a study of technical replicates of blood from several donors. With V trimmed by 0 bases and J by 6 bases, 8 bases remained unmatched. Germline V lookup: CDR1 GTSNPN, CDR2 SVGIG (reference sequence). This CDR3 contains 17 residues. Assay used: immunoSEQ multiplex PCR; TCRdb lists only in-frame clones, some missing. The data show tens of thousands of clones, about 94% seen once. The genes are TRBV30 and TRBJ2-2; TRBD2 aligns across 12 bases. The receptor was isolated from a human donor in good health. The sequencing input was T cells isolated from PBMCs. The CDR3 nucleotides are TGTGCCTGGAGTGTACTAGCGGGGGGATCCAAGGCCGGGGAGCTGTTTTTT. It codes for CAWSVLAGGSKAGELFF.